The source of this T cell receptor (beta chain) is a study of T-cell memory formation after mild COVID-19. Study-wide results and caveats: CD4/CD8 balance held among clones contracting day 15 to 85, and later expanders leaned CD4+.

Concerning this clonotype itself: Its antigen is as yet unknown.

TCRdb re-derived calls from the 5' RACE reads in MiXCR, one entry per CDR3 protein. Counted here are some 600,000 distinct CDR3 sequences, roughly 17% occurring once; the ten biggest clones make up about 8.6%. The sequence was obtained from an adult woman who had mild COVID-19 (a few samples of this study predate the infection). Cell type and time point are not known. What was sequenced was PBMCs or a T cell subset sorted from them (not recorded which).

In DNA, the CDR3 is TGTGCCAGCAGCGAAAGGCAAGGTCCCGGGGAGCTGTTTTTT. It specifies CASSERQGPGELFF. The chain joins TRBV9 to TRBJ2-2; no clear D gene. The germline gives CDR1 SGDLS, CDR2 YYNGEE. The V gene lost 3 bases and the J gene lost 6 bases, with 12 bases spanning the gap. The CDR3 runs 14 residues.